The rows below give T cell receptor beta chains drawn from one sample of a study of STAT5B mutations in CD4+ large granular lymphocyte leukemia. Sequencing was performed with immunoSEQ multiplex PCR; in TCRdb, only in-frame clones are kept and a portion is missing. The table records 40,000 to 55,000 clones, 80% to 85% of them present only once. The material sequenced was CD4+ T cells from blood buffy coats. The receptor set was obtained from a human donor in good health. Each CDR3 is given with its conserved first and last residue. A D gene is named only where the DNA matches it firmly. Clone sizes are given selectively: once, few, many, or a class where the clone is expanded.

J,size,V,length,D,CDR3,DNA
TRBJ2-1,.,TRBV7-9,14,.,CASSDSPWYNEQFF,TGTGCCAGCAGCGACTCCCCATGGTACAATGAGCAGTTCTTC
TRBJ1-1,.,TRBV6-1,13,.,CASSPGAWTEAFF,TGTGCCAGCAGTCCAGGGGCTTGGACTGAAGCTTTCTTT
TRBJ2-3,.,TRBV9,15,.,CASSVGGVAADTQYF,TGTGCCAGCAGCGTAGGAGGAGTAGCGGCAGATACGCAGTATTTT
TRBJ2-5,.,TRBV30,12,TRBD2,CAWRLTGGTQYF,TGTGCCTGGAGGCTAACGGGGGGGACCCAGTACTTC
TRBJ1-6,.,TRBV19,17,.,CASSIRGTSGLSSPLHF,TGTGCCAGTAGTATCCGGGGGACTAGCGGGTTAAGTTCACCCCTCCACTTT
TRBJ2-1,.,TRBV7-3,14,TRBD2,CASSAGLAGGGQFF,TGTGCCAGCAGCGCGGGACTAGCGGGAGGGGGGCAGTTCTTC
TRBJ1-2,.,TRBV5-1,15,TRBD1,CASSLGGQSNYGYTF,TGCGCCAGCAGCTTGGGGGGACAGAGTAACTATGGCTACACCTTC
TRBJ2-7,.,TRBV5-5,12,.,CASSLSTYEQYF,TGTGCCAGCAGCCTAAGCACCTACGAGCAGTACTTC
TRBJ2-3,.,TRBV5-1,15,.,CASSLEGFLGDTQYF,TGCGCCAGCAGCTTGGAAGGGTTCCTAGGGGATACGCAGTATTTT
TRBJ2-7,few,TRBV4-1,14,.,CASSHSQLIYEQYF,TGCGCCAGCAGCCATTCACAGCTAATCTACGAGCAGTACTTC
TRBJ2-5,.,TRBV6-5,15,.,CASSYTTGFQETQYF,TGTGCCAGCAGTTACACAACAGGTTTTCAGGAGACCCAGTACTTC
TRBJ1-2,.,TRBV4-1,14,.,CASSQETANYGYTF,TGCGCCAGCAGCCAAGAGACAGCAAACTATGGCTACACCTTC
TRBJ1-5,.,TRBV27,16,TRBD1,CASSSSQGPGNQPQHF,TGTGCCAGCAGTTCATCACAGGGGCCAGGCAATCAGCCCCAGCATTTT
TRBJ1-2,.,TRBV7-9,14,TRBD1,CASSSRQGEYGYTF,TGTGCCAGCAGCTCGAGACAGGGTGAATATGGCTACACCTTC
TRBJ1-4,.,TRBV5-1,14,TRBD1,CASSDRGRIEKLFF,TGCGCCAGCAGCGACAGGGGGCGGATTGAAAAACTGTTTTTT
TRBJ2-7,.,TRBV6-1,11,.,CASSSNHEQYF,TGTGCCAGCAGTTCCAACCACGAGCAGTACTTC
TRBJ2-1,.,TRBV5-4,14,TRBD1,CASGGQGSYNEQFF,TGTGCCAGCGGGGGACAGGGCTCCTACAATGAGCAGTTCTTC
TRBJ2-7,.,TRBV4-1,15,.,CASSQTGHIPYEQYF,TGCGCCAGCAGCCAAACGGGACACATTCCCTACGAGCAGTACTTC
TRBJ2-7,.,TRBV11-2,14,TRBD2,CATRRVGRAYEQYF,TGTGCCACCAGACGGGTAGGGAGGGCCTACGAGCAGTACTTC
TRBJ2-2,.,TRBV11-3,14,.,CASSLAGVTGELFF,TGTGCCAGCAGCTTAGCAGGGGTTACCGGGGAGCTGTTTTTT
TRBJ1-1,few,TRBV14,12,.,CASSHPGLEAFF,TGTGCCAGCAGCCATCCGGGACTTGAAGCTTTCTTT
TRBJ2-7,.,TRBV30,13,TRBD2,CAWIGRAAYEQYF,TGTGCCTGGATAGGGAGGGCCGCCTACGAGCAGTACTTC
TRBJ1-1,once,TRBV7-9,13,.,CASSLGANTEAFF,TGTGCCAGCAGCTTAGGCGCGAACACTGAAGCTTTCTTT
TRBJ1-2,.,TRBV11-2,15,.,CASSLTAGQDYGYTF,TGTGCCAGCAGCTTAACGGCCGGACAAGATTATGGCTACACCTTC
TRBJ1-2,.,TRBV19,12,.,CASSIVGDGYTF,TGTGCCAGTAGTATAGTTGGGGATGGCTACACCTTC
TRBJ1-1,.,TRBV7-9,19,TRBD1,CASSLAMYRGPYPNTEAFF,TGTGCCAGCAGCTTAGCGATGTACAGGGGCCCATATCCGAACACTGAAGCTTTCTTT
TRBJ2-5,.,TRBV5-1,17,TRBD2,CASSWGTSGRVQETQYF,TGCGCCAGCAGCTGGGGGACTAGCGGGAGGGTCCAAGAGACCCAGTACTTC
TRBJ1-2,few,TRBV6-5,14,TRBD1,CASSWRDRGAGYTF,TGTGCCAGCAGTTGGCGGGACAGGGGGGCTGGCTACACCTTC
TRBJ1-4,.,TRBV15,15,TRBD1,CATSRQGQYNEKLFF,TGTGCCACCAGCAGACAGGGACAGTATAATGAAAAACTGTTTTTT
TRBJ1-2,.,TRBV5-5,13,.,CASSSGLNYGYTF,TGTGCCAGCAGCTCGGGACTAAACTATGGCTACACCTTC
TRBJ2-3,once,TRBV7-3,18,.,CASSRLGLGESSTDTQYF,TGTGCCAGCAGCCGTCTGGGACTCGGAGAGTCTAGCACAGATACGCAGTATTTT
TRBJ2-4,.,TRBV5-1,14,.,CASSLSVIENIQYF,TGCGCCAGCAGCTTGTCAGTTATAGAAAACATTCAGTACTTC
TRBJ1-2,.,TRBV2,15,TRBD1,CASSELGGADYGYTF,TGTGCCAGCAGTGAATTAGGGGGCGCTGACTATGGCTACACCTTC
TRBJ2-3,.,TRBV7-9,15,TRBD2,CASSSGGASTDTQYF,TGTGCCAGCAGCTCCGGGGGGGCTAGCACAGATACGCAGTATTTT
TRBJ2-2,.,TRBV4-1,16,.,CASSQVLRGNTGELFF,TGCGCCAGCAGCCAAGTTCTACGGGGCAACACCGGGGAGCTGTTTTTT
TRBJ1-5,.,TRBV19,13,.,CASKDSVNQPQHF,TGTGCCAGTAAGGACAGTGTCAATCAGCCCCAGCATTTT
TRBJ1-3,.,TRBV5-6,16,.,CASSLFDRKPGNTIYF,TGTGCCAGCAGCTTGTTTGACCGCAAACCTGGAAACACCATATATTTT
TRBJ2-5,.,TRBV4-1,14,.,CASSSVQLQETQYF,TGCGCCAGCAGCTCAGTCCAGCTTCAAGAGACCCAGTACTTC
TRBJ1-2,.,TRBV29-1,14,TRBD1,CSVEGDRALYGYTF,TGCAGCGTTGAGGGAGACAGGGCTCTCTATGGCTACACCTTC
TRBJ2-1,.,TRBV7-3,17,.,CASSLRGDGLGANEQFF,TGTGCCAGCAGCTTAAGGGGGGACGGCCTCGGTGCCAATGAGCAGTTCTTC
TRBJ2-3,.,TRBV10-3,15,TRBD2,CAISHSGDSTDTQYF,TGTGCCATCTCCCATAGCGGGGATAGCACAGATACGCAGTATTTT
TRBJ1-2,.,TRBV7-8,12,.,CASSLDSYGYTF,TGTGCCAGCAGCTTAGATTCCTATGGCTACACCTTC
TRBJ1-1,few,TRBV7-3,14,TRBD1,CASSLIGGITEAFF,TGTGCCAGCAGCTTAATAGGGGGCATCACTGAAGCTTTCTTT
TRBJ2-7,.,TRBV19,14,TRBD2,CASSRVSGSYEQYF,TGTGCCAGTAGTAGGGTTAGCGGGAGCTACGAGCAGTACTTC
TRBJ2-2,.,TRBV19,16,.,CASSRSQTGATGELFF,TGTGCCAGTAGTAGGTCTCAGACTGGCGCCACCGGGGAGCTGTTTTTT
TRBJ1-2,.,TRBV29-1,12,.,CSVEEGATGYTF,TGCAGCGTTGAAGAGGGCGCTACTGGCTACACCTTC
TRBJ1-3,.,TRBV2,14,.,CASSETTGGNTIYF,TGTGCCAGCAGCGAGACGACAGGTGGAAACACCATATATTTT
TRBJ1-2,.,TRBV7-6,15,TRBD1,CASSLGGQGNYGYTF,TGTGCCAGCAGCTTAGGGGGACAGGGCAACTATGGCTACACCTTC
TRBJ2-7,.,TRBV6-6,15,TRBD1,CASSYPPTGVYEQYF,TGTGCCAGCAGTTACCCTCCGACAGGGGTCTACGAGCAGTACTTC
TRBJ2-7,few,TRBV5-4,16,TRBD1,CASSPMRDRGRYEQYF,TGTGCCAGCAGCCCTATGAGGGACAGGGGGCGTTACGAGCAGTACTTC
TRBJ1-3,.,TRBV5-1,14,.,CASSLGGSGNTIYF,TGCGCCAGCAGCTTGGGAGGCTCTGGAAACACCATATATTTT
TRBJ1-1,.,TRBV7-3,13,.,CASSLRQNTEAFF,TGTGCCAGCAGCTTACGGCAGAACACTGAAGCTTTCTTT
TRBJ2-1,.,TRBV10-2,10,.,CASARNEQFF,TGCGCCAGCGCCAGGAATGAGCAGTTCTTC
TRBJ2-5,.,TRBV30,12,.,CAWSLGGETQYF,TGTGCCTGGAGTCTGGGAGGAGAGACCCAGTACTTC
TRBJ1-1,.,TRBV18,12,TRBD1,CASSPMDRVAFF,TGTGCCAGCTCACCGATGGACAGGGTAGCTTTCTTT
TRBJ1-1,.,TRBV11-2,13,.,CASSSDSNTEAFF,TGTGCCAGCAGCTCGGACTCGAACACTGAAGCTTTCTTT